A single TCR beta chain is shown here with its context. Its target is not known. These data are taken from a study of regulatory T cells in long-lasting Graves disease. Study-wide results and limits: With persistent disease, TRBV28, TRBJ1-2 and TRBJ2-5 were the favored segments. TCR diversity was lower in persistent Graves' patients (versus newly diagnosed ones). Shared public clonotypes totalled around 2,900 in persistent patients, compared with around 880 in new patients.

V shed 10 bases and J 2 bases; nucleotides not matched to a gene: 8. The CDR3 sequence is 14 residues long. Per the germline V gene, CDR1 is MNHNS and CDR2 is SASEGT. As for time point: newly diagnosed GD, antithyroid drugs for less than 3 months. RNA isolated from PBMCs was used to make the TCR library. Arm-PCR with iRepertoire HTBI primers amplified the CDR3 regions for these TCR beta libraries. TCRdb fed the multiplex PCR reads into MiXCR, producing one record per CDR3 protein. The sample has 550,000 to 650,000 distinct CDR3 sequences, approximately 16% seen once. These data are also associated with another study on T cells in Graves' hyperthyroidism and ophthalmopathy.

The receptor was derived from a man between 18 and 29 years old with Graves disease. The input for sequencing was peripheral blood mononuclear cells (PBMCs), taken at new diagnosis, from a patient treated with antithyroid drugs. The chain carries TRBV6-1 and TRBJ1-5; 7 nucleotides match TRBD1. The CDR3: CATSQGEGNQPQHF. CDR3 bases: TGTGCCACCAGCCAGGGGGAGGGCAATCAGCCCCAGCATTTT.